This TCR beta chain was recovered during a study of blood T cells in healthy people across ages. The use of a sample-barcoded 5' primer and a J-beta primer mix characterized a second PCR of about 7 to 12 cycles. Carrying 12 random nucleotides, a template-switch adaptor labeled each individual cDNA molecule. TCRdb itself ran the 5' RACE reads through MiXCR, one entry per CDR3 protein. The repertoire holds about 1.8 million distinct CDR3 sequences, with around 48% as singletons. CDR1 is MNHNY, CDR2 SVGAGI, per germline (reference sequence). The CDR3 extends over 14 amino acids. Trimming at V came to 4 bases and at J to 6 bases, leaving 6 bases not matched to a gene. Study-wide points: It was not known whether donors were CMV positive (a possible confounder of expanded clonotype changes). With age, beta diversity per million T cells declined roughly linearly, significantly by 40.

In this sample, this clonotype turned up a few times. What it binds is unknown. Isolation yielded PBMCs, at least 7 million per sample, in every case. This TCR was recovered from a woman between 35 and 50 years old in good health. The chain couples TRBV6-6 to TRBJ2-7; 10 nucleotides align to TRBD1. The specimen sequenced was blood. CDR3 residues: CASSSHGQGGEQYF. The CDR3, as DNA: TGTGCCAGCAGTTCCCACGGACAGGGGGGCGAGCAGTACTTC.